Following are 28 T cell receptor beta chains from one sample sequenced in a study of T-cell reconstitution after alpha-beta-depleted transplantation in children. TCRbeta library preparation incorporated unique molecular identifiers. TCRdb itself ran the PCR reads through MiXCR, one entry per CDR3 protein. Of 190,000 or so distinct CDR3 sequences in the sample, around 6.8% are singletons; the top ten hold 3% to 3.5%. Sequenced material: PBMCs from the stem cell graft donor, taken from the stem cell graft. The source is a human donor who donated a stem cell graft to a child with Wiskott-Aldrich syndrome.

This rearrangement joins TRBV7-8 to TRBJ2-5; D uncertain. The germline gives CDR1 SGHVS, CDR2 FQNEAQ. The CDR3 is 14 residues long. V was trimmed by 7 bases and J by 5 bases, leaving 17 bases between them. The CDR3 reads CASILTTRRETQYF. The CDR3 nucleotides read TGTGCCAGCATCCTTACAACAAGACGGGAGACCCAGTACTTC.

This clonotype was seen at least ten times. The chain uses TRBV5-1 and TRBJ2-2, with D perhaps TRBD1 (5 bases). The V end was cut by 5 bases, the J end by 1 base, with 9 bases between. The V gene's germline CDR1 is SGHRS and CDR2 YFSETQ. The CDR3 is 14 residues long. As DNA, the CDR3 is TGCGCCAGCAGAGAAACAGGGAACACCGGGGAGCTGTTTTTT. Amino acids: CASRETGNTGELFF.

In this sample, this clonotype turned up many times. V and J are TRBV20-1 and TRBJ1-2, with a tentative D call TRBD1 (6 bases). From germline, CDR1 is DFQATT and CDR2 SNEGSKA (reference sequence). V shed 0 bases and J shed 8 bases, with 16 bases lying between them. The CDR3 consists of 14 residues. The CDR3 nucleotides read TGCAGTGCTAGAGAGTATCATGGGGGCGGGGGCTACACCTTC. Translation gives CSAREYHGGGGYTF.

This clonotype was recorded a few times. This chain joins TRBV30 and TRBJ2-1; TRBD2 matches at 10 bases. CDR3 length: 18 amino acids. Per the germline V gene, CDR1 is GTSNPN and CDR2 is SVGIG (reference sequence). The V gene end was trimmed by 0 bases and the J gene end by 6 bases; junction bases not matched to a gene: 14. The CDR3 loop is CAWSVRRILAGVSNEQFF. DNA for the CDR3: TGTGCCTGGAGTGTACGGCGAATCCTAGCGGGAGTATCCAATGAGCAGTTCTTC.

The chain links TRBV6-1 to TRBJ2-1; a weak D match, TRBD1 (5 bases). V was trimmed by 4 bases and J by 9 bases, leaving 10 bases between them. The length of the CDR3 is 12 residues. Looked up from germline, CDR1 is MNHNS and CDR2 is SASEGT. The CDR3 bases are TGTGCCAGCAGTGGAAGAAGGGGTGAGCAGTTCTTC. As protein: CASSGRRGEQFF.

This clonotype has a count of ten or more. The chain has TRBV20-1 and TRBJ2-1; 12 nucleotides agree with TRBD2. The CDR3 loop spans 17 amino acids. Germline V gene lookup returns CDR1 DFQATT and CDR2 SNEGSKA (reference sequence). The trim removed 0 bases at V and 8 bases at J, leaving 11 bases unmatched. For the CDR3, the DNA is TGCAGTGCTAGAGACGCGGAGGCTAGCGGGAGGGTTTATGAGCAGTTCTTC. The encoded protein is CSARDAEASGRVYEQFF.

This clonotype was found many times. The rearrangement uses TRBV4-2 and TRBJ2-1, with D maybe TRBD2 (5 bases). Germline CDR1 LGHNA, CDR2 YNFKEQ. The CDR3 extends over 15 amino acids. Trimming pared 7 bases from V and 0 bases from J, leaving 13 bases between. This CDR3 is CASNPRVSSYNEQFF. As DNA, the CDR3 is TGTGCCAGCAACCCGCGGGTGAGCTCCTACAATGAGCAGTTCTTC.

At least ten counts were recorded for this clonotype. The chain couples TRBV6-5 to TRBJ2-7, with 8 positions matching TRBD2. This CDR3 comprises 16 residues. V trimming: 5 bases; J trimming: 3 bases; junction bases outside the gene matches: 12. CDR1 is MNHEY and CDR2 is SVGAGI in the germline V gene. The CDR3 is CASSPISGRGDYEQYF. As DNA, the CDR3 is TGTGCCAGCAGTCCGATCTCAGGGCGGGGGGACTACGAGCAGTACTTC.

This clonotype has at least ten counts. This chain links TRBV25-1 with TRBJ2-1; 7 bases are shared with TRBD2. Germline CDR1 reads MGHDK; CDR2 reads SYGVNS. The length of the CDR3 is 15 residues. V dropped 1 base and J dropped 5; count of bases not matched to a gene: 5. The CDR3 DNA reads TGTGCCAGCAGTGAATGGCGGACTAGTAACAATGAGCAGTTCTTC. The encoded protein is CASSEWRTSNNEQFF. The whole variable domain, filled in from reference TRBV25-1 and TRBJ2-1, reads EADIYQTPRYLVIGTGKKITLECSQTMGHDKMYWYQQDPGMELHLIHYSYGVNSTEKGDLSSESTVSRIRTEHFPLTLESARPSHTSQYLCASSEWRTSNNEQFFGPGTRLTVL.

This clonotype was recorded at least ten times. The chain combines TRBV6-5 with TRBJ2-2; the match to TRBD1 covers 7 bases. The germline V gene encodes CDR1 MNHEY and CDR2 SVGAGI. The CDR3 loop spans 15 amino acids. J gave up 3 bases and V 4 bases, and 5 bases lay outside the gene matches. The CDR3 is CASSLTGLDTGELFF. The DNA of the CDR3 is TGTGCCAGCAGTTTGACAGGGTTGGACACCGGGGAGCTGTTTTTT.

At least ten counts were recorded for this clonotype. In DNA, the CDR3 is TGTGCCAGCAGCCGAACAGGGAATTTTGAAGCTTTCTTT. Translating it yields CASSRTGNFEAFF. The rearrangement joins TRBV7-9 to TRBJ1-1; D possibly corresponds to TRBD1 (6 bases). Germline V gene sequence: CDR1 SEHNR, CDR2 FQNEAQ (reference sequence). Trimming left V 5 bases short and J 7 bases short, with 14 bases between. The length of the CDR3 is 13 residues. Complete variable domain (other parts from reference TRBV7-9 and TRBJ1-1): DTGVSQNPRHKITKRGQNVTFRCDPISEHNRLYWYRQTLGQGPEFLTYFQNEAQLEKSRLLSDRFSAERPKGSFSTLEIQRTEQGDSAMYLCASSRTGNFEAFFGQGTRLTVV.

This clonotype was found many times. V is TRBV24-1 and J is TRBJ2-2, with TRBD2 as a possible D gene (6 bases). The germline CDR1 and CDR2 sequences are KGHDR and SFDVKD. Trimming removed 6 bases from V and 1 base from J, with 8 bases in between. This CDR3 region has 14 residues. Written as DNA, the CDR3 is TGTGCCACCAGTCTTAGCGGGAACACCGGGGAGCTGTTTTTT. Residues: CATSLSGNTGELFF.

This clonotype was observed many times. V and J are TRBV7-2 and TRBJ2-7; 8 bases match TRBD1. Germline CDR1 is SGHTA and CDR2 is FQGNSA. The ends lost 3 bases at V and 1 base at J; junction bases unmatched: 2. The CDR3 runs to 14 residues. This CDR3 is CASSFRTGSYEQYF. In nucleotides, the CDR3 is TGTGCCAGCAGCTTCCGGACAGGGTCCTACGAGCAGTACTTC.

In this sample, this clonotype turned up many times. The genes are TRBV18 and TRBJ2-1; 8 bases map to TRBD1. The CDR3 consists of 15 residues. Trimming cost V 3 bases and J 8 bases; bases outside gene matches: 9. Germline V gene sequence: CDR1 KGHSH, CDR2 LQKENI. CDR3 loop: CASSPGTGHFDEQFF. CDR3 nucleotide sequence: TGTGCCAGCTCACCCGGGACAGGCCACTTCGATGAGCAGTTCTTC.

The table lists this clonotype with many counts. The chain is built from TRBV10-1 and TRBJ2-3; D is unclear. The V and J ends lost 3 bases and 6 bases respectively, with 16 bases between them. The CDR3 loop spans 15 amino acids. Germline CDR1 reads WNHNN; CDR2 reads SYGVQD (reference sequence). Here the CDR3 reads CASSDGAAGHDTQYF. The CDR3, as DNA: TGCGCCAGCAGTGACGGAGCCGCAGGTCACGATACGCAGTATTTT.

There are many counts of this clonotype. The chain couples TRBV27 to TRBJ2-7; TRBD1 might be the D (6 bases). The CDR3 extends over 15 amino acids. Per germline, CDR1 MNHEY and CDR2 SMNVEV (reference sequence). Trimming stripped 1 base from V and 5 bases from J, with 15 bases between. The CDR3 loop is CASSLLGARSHEQYF. The CDR3 DNA follows: TGTGCCAGCAGTTTATTGGGGGCCAGGTCCCACGAGCAGTACTTC.

Ten or more counts support this clonotype. V gene TRBV5-1 combines with J gene TRBJ2-5, with a tentative D call TRBD1 (6 bases). Trimming removed 4 bases at V and 2 bases at J, with 12 bases between. CDR1 and CDR2 (germline): SGHRS, YFSETQ. The CDR3 has 14 residues. CDR3 residues: CASSTRQVQETQYF. The CDR3 DNA is TGCGCCAGCAGCACACGACAGGTACAAGAGACCCAGTACTTC.

This clonotype was found many times. The chain has TRBV4-1 and TRBJ2-3; 8 bases match TRBD2. The CDR3 loop spans 16 amino acids. The trim removed 1 base at V and 2 bases at J, leaving 5 bases unmatched. Germline values: CDR1 MGHRA, CDR2 YSYEKL. Here the CDR3 reads CASSQANGGATDTQYF. The CDR3 nucleotides are TGCGCCAGCAGCCAAGCCAACGGGGGGGCCACAGATACGCAGTATTTT.

This clonotype was seen repeatedly, ten times or more. The rearrangement uses TRBV5-1 and TRBJ1-1; D remains ambiguous. Germline CDR1 is SGHRS and CDR2 is YFSETQ. The V end lost 2 bases, the J end lost 2 bases, and 7 bases lay between the germline ends. This CDR3 spans 13 amino acids. For the CDR3, the DNA is TGCGCCAGCAGCTTTGACACCAACACTGAAGCTTTCTTT. Amino acids: CASSFDTNTEAFF.

This clonotype has a count of ten or more. This chain uses TRBV5-1 with TRBJ2-5; D is perhaps TRBD1 (6 bases). The CDR3 sequence is 14 residues long. Germline CDR1 and CDR2: SGHRS and YFSETQ. Trimming shortened V by 1 base and J by 4 bases, and 11 bases separated the two germline ends. The CDR3 DNA is TGCGCCAGCAGCTTGCAGGGCAGGGGAGAGACCCAGTACTTC. Translation: CASSLQGRGETQYF.

This clonotype was picked up a small number of times. This chain uses TRBV7-8 with TRBJ1-4, with TRBD1 matching 7 bases. The germline gives CDR1 SGHVS, CDR2 FQNEAQ. CDR3 length: 14 residues. With V trimmed by 5 bases and J by 6 bases, 6 bases remained unmatched. The CDR3 DNA sequence: TGTGCCAGCAGCGAGAGGGGGCGGGATGAAAAACTGTTTTTT. This encodes CASSERGRDEKLFF.

The chain uses TRBV6-1 and TRBJ2-7; 7 positions agree with TRBD1. This CDR3 comprises 13 residues. Germline lookup yields CDR1 MNHNS and CDR2 SASEGT. J gave up 4 bases and V 6 bases, and 6 bases lay outside the gene matches. The CDR3 bases are TGTGCCAGCAGGGGGGACAGTAAATACGAGCAGTACTTC. This translates into CASRGDSKYEQYF.

This clonotype was picked up many times. The chain joins TRBV29-1 to TRBJ2-5, with D uncertain. CDR1 and CDR2 from the germline V gene are SQVTM and ANQGSEA. V gave up 3 bases and J gave up 7 bases, with 6 bases separating them. The CDR3 loop spans 10 amino acids. CDR3 protein: CSVEIGTQYF. The CDR3 DNA reads as TGCAGCGTTGAGATAGGGACCCAGTACTTC.

This clonotype was found a few times. CDR3 bases: TGCGCCAGCAGTTCTCAGGGGGCTGGATCCGAGCAGTACTTC. Amino acids: CASSSQGAGSEQYF. The chain has TRBV5-1 and TRBJ2-7, with 8 bases aligning to TRBD1. With V trimmed by 5 bases and J by 6 bases, 10 bases remained unmatched. This CDR3 contains 14 residues. Germline CDR1 is SGHRS and CDR2 is YFSETQ.

This clonotype has at least ten counts. The V and J genes are TRBV30 and TRBJ2-2; 8 nucleotides line up with TRBD1. V shed 0 bases, J shed 6 bases, and the junction held 6 bases outside the gene matches. The CDR3 is 15 amino acids. Germline lookup yields CDR1 GTSNPN and CDR2 SVGIG (reference sequence). CDR3 residues: CAWSVIPDRAGELFF. The CDR3 DNA reads TGTGCCTGGAGTGTAATCCCGGACAGGGCCGGGGAGCTGTTTTTT. Variable domain in full (rest from reference TRBV30 and TRBJ2-2): SQTIHQWPATLVQPVGSPLSLECTVEGTSNPNLYWYRQAAGRGLQLLFYSVGIGQISSEVPQNLSASRPQDRQFILSSKKLLLSDSGFYLCAWSVIPDRAGELFFGEGSRLTVL.

This clonotype showed up many times. The V and J genes are TRBV11-2 and TRBJ2-5; D possibly corresponds to TRBD2 (5 bases). Germline V gives CDR1 SGHAT, CDR2 FQNNGV. This CDR3 region has 12 residues. Trimming took off 5 bases at V and 5 bases at J, with 9 bases between the two ends. CDR3 sequence reads: CASSEQRETQYF. For the CDR3, the DNA is TGTGCCAGCAGCGAGCAGCGGGAGACCCAGTACTTC.

Concerning this clonotype: A read error may be the cause here, since a much bigger clone is one base away. This chain joins TRBV20-1 and TRBJ2-3; unclear D gene. Trimming took 5 bases from V and 4 from J, leaving 7 bases between them. There are 11 residues in the CDR3. CDR1 and CDR2 (germline): DFQATT, SNEGSKA (reference sequence). CDR3 in DNA: TGCAGTGCTTTAGCAGCAGATACGCAGTATTTT. Residues: CSALAADTQYF.

This clonotype was found a few times. The chain uses TRBV4-3 and TRBJ1-4, with TRBD1 matching 12 bases. CDR3 length: 18 residues. Germline-derived CDR1 and CDR2 are LGHNA and YSLEER. With V trimmed by 3 bases and J by 8 bases, 13 bases remained unmatched. CDR3 loop: CASSQAGTGGPSGEKLFF. In DNA, the CDR3 is TGCGCCAGCAGCCAGGCCGGGACAGGGGGCCCGTCGGGGGAAAAACTGTTTTTT.